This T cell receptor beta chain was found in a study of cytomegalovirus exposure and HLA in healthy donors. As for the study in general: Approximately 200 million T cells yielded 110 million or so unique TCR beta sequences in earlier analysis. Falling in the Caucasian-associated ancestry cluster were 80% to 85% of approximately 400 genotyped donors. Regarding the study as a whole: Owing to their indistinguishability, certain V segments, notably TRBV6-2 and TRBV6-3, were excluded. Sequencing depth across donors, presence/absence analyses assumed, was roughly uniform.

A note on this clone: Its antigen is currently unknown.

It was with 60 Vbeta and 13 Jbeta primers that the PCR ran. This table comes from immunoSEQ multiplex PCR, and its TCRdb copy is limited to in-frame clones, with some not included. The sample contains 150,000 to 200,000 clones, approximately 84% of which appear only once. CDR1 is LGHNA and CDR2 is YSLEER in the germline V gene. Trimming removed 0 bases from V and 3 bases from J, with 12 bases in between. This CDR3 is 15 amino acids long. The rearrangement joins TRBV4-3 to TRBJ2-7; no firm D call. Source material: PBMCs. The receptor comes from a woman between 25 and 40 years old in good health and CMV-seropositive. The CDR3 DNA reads TGCGCCAGCAGCCAAGAAGAGCGCGCGAACTACGAGCAGTACTTC. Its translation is CASSQEERANYEQYF.